Sequencing of this TCR beta chain was carried out in a study of blood T cell repertoires in COVID-19 (dated by TCRdb to about 2020). Broadly, across the study: Collaborator samples came from the United States, Italy and Spain and covered acute and convalescent phases of COVID-19. The prospective study material was composed of cDNA or gDNA derived from T cells, B-cell-depleted T cells, or PBMCs. Deeply sampled blood TCRbeta repertoires from subjects exposed to, actively infected with, or recovered from COVID-19 were included in the dataset. The repertoires were released in a freely available public database intended as a resource for research on the immune response to SARS-CoV-2. The samples were drawn from two sources: the first 160 participants of the ongoing ImmuneRACE study, and 1,000 to 1,500 subjects contributed by 6 global collaborators. The sample metadata nearly always contained a de-identified subject ID, COVID-19 status, age in years and sex. Where available, HLA class I and class II types were taken from metadata supplied by the sample provider and were not determined by assay-based typing. General findings and caveats noted by the study authors: Clinical and demographic metadata were provided uncurated, with the amount varying by source and participant.

The collaborating institutions used their own protocols to collect whole blood in K2EDTA tubes. For TCRbeta analysis, collaborator samples were shipped as frozen whole blood, as isolated PBMCs, or as DNA extracted from either sample type. The immunoSEQ Assay, a bias-controlled multiplex PCR, was used to amplify TCRbeta CDR3 regions from genomic DNA. In the paper's pipeline: Nucleated cell counts per sample were estimated from amplification of reference gene primers within the assay. To quantify the absolute abundance of each unique TCRbeta CDR3 rearrangement, sequence reads were collapsed and filtered. For each sample, productive Simpson clonality was calculated as the square root of Simpson's diversity index across productive rearrangements. TCRdb re-hosts the immuneACCESS table, in-frame sequences only. Its copies lack some clones; in the studies checked, an unresolved V gene accounts for under half of them, and the cause for the rest is not known. V and J calls and clone size are those listed in that table; D and trimming were worked out from the DNA. Across this sample there are about 240,000 clones, with around 84% seen only once. The biggest ten clones account for roughly 3.4% of the sample.

This clone has just a few counts. No antigen is known for it. There are no base qualities to consult, and no much larger clone falls within one base. From the cysteine up to the phenylalanine, the CDR3 has a length of 16 residues. The kept DNA is CDR3 alone, 48 bases in frame from the first base. According to the germline V gene (reference sequence), CDR1 reads MNHEY and CDR2 reads SMNVEV. At the junction V is shortened by 6 bases and J by 8 bases; bases outside the gene matches: 14. Material: peripheral blood. The sequence derives from a woman younger than 30 with acute or convalescent COVID-19. The sequence is built from TRBV27 and TRBJ2-1; 9 middle bases align to TRBD2. The CDR3 loop reads CASSPLGSGRTDEQFF. Read as DNA, the sequence is TGTGCCAGCAGCCCCCTAGGTAGCGGGAGAACGGATGAGCAGTTCTTC.